These 17 T cell receptor beta chains originate from one sample sequenced in a study of control samples from healthy donors and cancer patients. Profiled with immunoSEQ multiplex PCR; TCRdb holds only in-frame clones, not every one. The sample contains 100,000 to 150,000 clones, about 87% of which appear only once. The sequencing sample was made of blood. The receptors stem from a man between 60 and 75 years old in good health.

In the case of this clone: At one boundary the junction diverges from the germline segment, which might be a read error. The J gene is TRBJ2-7, the V gene TRBV2; perhaps D is TRBD1 or TRBD2 (6 bases each). Germline CDR1 and CDR2: SNHLY and FYNNEI. This CDR3 has 11 amino acids. CDR3: CASLLTGRTGF. In DNA, the CDR3 is TGTGCCAGCCTTCTTACAGGGAGGACTGGCTTC.

The rearrangement joins TRBV10-3 to TRBJ1-2; D gene ambiguous. Germline assignment: CDR1 ENHRY and CDR2 SYGVKD. V was shortened by 4 bases and J by 2 bases, with 5 bases between the two germline ends. The CDR3 runs 12 residues. DNA of the CDR3: TGTGCCATCAGTGGGCTCAACTATGGCTACACCTTC. It yields the protein CAISGLNYGYTF.

This chain connects TRBV2 to TRBJ1-1, with D maybe TRBD1 (6 bases). CDR1 is SNHLY and CDR2 is FYNNEI in the germline V gene. The CDR3 totals 15 residues. Trimming removed 3 bases from V and 0 bases from J, with 11 bases in between. CDR3 DNA: TGTGCCAGCAGTGACGGGGGGCCCCTGAACACTGAAGCTTTCTTT. Translating it yields CASSDGGPLNTEAFF.

The chain recombines TRBV11-2 with TRBJ2-7, with a possible D match to TRBD2 (6 bases). Germline V gene sequence: CDR1 SGHAT, CDR2 FQNNGV. The CDR3 loop spans 15 amino acids. V lost 5 bases, J lost 1 base, and 15 bases lay in between. CDR3 bases: TGTGCCAGCAGCCCCCAGCGGGTAAATTCCTACGAGCAGTACTTC. Protein: CASSPQRVNSYEQYF.

The J gene is TRBJ1-5, the V gene TRBV28, with a weak D call TRBD1 (6 bases). CDR1 is MDHEN, CDR2 SYDVKM, per germline. The CDR3 runs 14 residues. Trimming removed 6 bases at V and 10 bases at J, with 19 bases between. The CDR3 sequence is CASSMDSSVSPQHF. CDR3 nucleotides: TGTGCCAGCAGCATGGACAGCTCCGTTAGTCCCCAGCATTTT.

The chain employs TRBV5-1 and TRBJ2-3, with D tentatively TRBD2 (6 bases). Trimming pared 0 bases from V and 5 bases from J, leaving 13 bases between. Germline-derived CDR1 and CDR2 are SGHRS and YFSETQ. This CDR3 contains 15 residues. For the CDR3, the DNA is TGCGCCAGCAGCTTGGGTGTCGGGGGAGGAGATACGCAGTATTTT. Its translation: CASSLGVGGGDTQYF. The full variable domain, in which reference TRBV5-1 and TRBJ2-3 provide the parts outside the CDR3, is KAGVTQTPRYLIKTRGQQVTLSCSPISGHRSVSWYQQTPGQGLQFLFEYFSETQRNKGNFPGRFSGRQFSNSRSEMNVSTLELGDSALYLCASSLGVGGGDTQYFGPGTRLTVL.

The chain is built from TRBV2 and TRBJ1-3; D gene ambiguous. Germline V gene lookup returns CDR1 SNHLY and CDR2 FYNNEI. This CDR3 has 14 residues. Trimming removed 6 bases at V and 2 bases at J, with 11 bases between. As DNA, the CDR3 is TGTGCCAGCAGAGCTGGGGAGGCTGGAAACACCATATATTTT. Residues: CASRAGEAGNTIYF.

This rearrangement joins TRBV5-4 to TRBJ1-4; possibly TRBD1 for D (5 bases). This CDR3 has 19 residues. V lost 0 bases, J lost 0 bases, and 18 bases lay in between. From germline, CDR1 is SGHNT and CDR2 YYREEE (reference sequence). The CDR3 reads CASSLGPPGTVATNEKLFF. In DNA, the CDR3 is TGTGCCAGCAGCTTGGGACCCCCCGGGACGGTTGCAACTAATGAAAAACTGTTTTTT.

This sequence joins TRBV4-3 and TRBJ2-3, with 12 bases aligning to TRBD2. Germline trimming cut 1 base from V and 5 bases from J; bases unmatched to any gene: 10. The length of the CDR3 is 18 residues. The germline V gene has CDR1 LGHNA and CDR2 YSLEER. CDR3 nucleotide sequence: TGCGCCAGCAGCCAAGGGGCTAGCGGGGGGGCTGGGGGAGATACGCAGTATTTT. Its translation: CASSQGASGGAGGDTQYF.

As concerns this clone: This same CDR3 is encoded by further DNA sequences in the sample. The chain uses TRBV12-3 or TRBV12-4 and TRBJ1-1, with D uncertain. V was clipped by 3 bases and J by 3 bases, with 2 bases between them. The CDR3 has 11 residues. DNA for the CDR3: TGTGCCAGCAGTTTTCACACTGAAGCTTTCTTT. Translation gives CASSFHTEAFF.

This clone was detected only once. This chain connects TRBV7-2 to TRBJ1-2, with D possibly TRBD1 on 6 matching bases. Germline CDR1 is SGHTA and CDR2 is FQGNSA. The CDR3 sequence is 14 residues long. The V gene lost 5 bases and the J gene lost 8 bases, with 18 bases spanning the gap. CDR3 bases: TGTGCCAGCAGCACGGACAGAAATTCAGCGGGCTACACCTTC. Its translation: CASSTDRNSAGYTF. Looking up the rest from reference TRBV7-2 and TRBJ1-2 gives the full variable domain: GAGVSQSPSNKVTEKGKDVELRCDPISGHTALYWYRQSLGQGLEFLIYFQGNSAPDKSGLPSDRFSAERTGGSVSTLTIQRTQQEDSAVYLCASSTDRNSAGYTFGSGTRLTVV.

This chain uses TRBV10-3 with TRBJ1-1; D might be TRBD1 (5 bases). The CDR3 is 16 residues long. The germline V gene encodes CDR1 ENHRY and CDR2 SYGVKD. The germline V and J ends were trimmed by 4 bases and 0 bases, with 15 bases remaining between them. The CDR3 DNA reads TGTGCCATCAGTGCCGACCCGGGGCTGCTGAACACTGAAGCTTTCTTT. Translating gives CAISADPGLLNTEAFF.

The V gene is TRBV30, the J gene TRBJ2-7; D is possibly TRBD1 (6 bases). Trimming removed 4 bases at V and 0 bases at J, with 7 bases between. Germline loops: CDR1 GTSNPN, CDR2 SVGIG (reference sequence). The CDR3 runs to 12 residues. DNA for the CDR3: TGTGCCTGGACAGGGGACTCCTACGAGCAGTACTTC. It codes for CAWTGDSYEQYF.

The chain has TRBV15 and TRBJ1-3; D is ambiguous. Between the trimmed V and J ends, which lost 1 base and 3 bases, there was a span of 4 bases. The CDR3 loop spans 13 amino acids. Germline CDR1 LNHNV, CDR2 YYDKDF (reference sequence). The CDR3 DNA sequence: TGTGCCACCAGCAGAGCATTTGGAAACACCATATATTTT. This translates into CATSRAFGNTIYF.

This chain joins TRBV7-9 and TRBJ2-3; D gene uncertain. CDR3 length: 15 amino acids. Per germline, CDR1 SEHNR and CDR2 FQNEAQ (reference sequence). Trimming took off 0 bases at V and 2 bases at J, with 9 bases between the two ends. The DNA for the CDR3 is TGTGCCAGCAGCTTAGCTCGGCCCCCCACAGATACGCAGTATTTT. It codes for CASSLARPPTDTQYF.

The J gene is TRBJ1-1, the V gene TRBV28; TRBD1 is a possible D gene (6 bases). The CDR3 has 14 amino acids. Trimming left V 7 bases short and J 3 bases short, with 15 bases between. Looked up from germline, CDR1 is MDHEN and CDR2 is SYDVKM. The CDR3 DNA follows: TGTGCCAGCATTCTGGACCAGGGGTACACTGAAGCTTTCTTT. Translated: CASILDQGYTEAFF.

Worth noting for this clone: Other DNA sequences of this sample code for an identical CDR3. The chain joins TRBV5-1 to TRBJ2-3; D is uncertain. The CDR3 has 13 amino acids. V dropped 0 bases and J dropped 6 bases, with 8 bases sitting between them. Germline CDR1 is SGHRS and CDR2 is YFSETQ. CDR3 region: CASSLGAEDTQYF. CDR3 nucleotide sequence: TGCGCCAGCAGCTTGGGGGCGGAGGATACGCAGTATTTT.